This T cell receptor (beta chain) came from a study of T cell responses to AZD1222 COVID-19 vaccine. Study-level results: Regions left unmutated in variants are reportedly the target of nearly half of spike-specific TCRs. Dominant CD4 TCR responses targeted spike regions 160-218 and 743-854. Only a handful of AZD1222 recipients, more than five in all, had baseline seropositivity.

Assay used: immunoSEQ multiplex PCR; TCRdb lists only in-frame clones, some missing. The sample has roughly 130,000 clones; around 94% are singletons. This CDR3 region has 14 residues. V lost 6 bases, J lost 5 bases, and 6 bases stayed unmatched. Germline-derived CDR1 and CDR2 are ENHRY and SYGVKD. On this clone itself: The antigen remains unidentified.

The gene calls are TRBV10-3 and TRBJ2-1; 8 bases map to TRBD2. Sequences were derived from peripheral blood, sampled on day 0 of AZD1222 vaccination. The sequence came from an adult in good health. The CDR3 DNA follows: TGTGCCATCAGCGGGGGGGAAAGGGACAATGAGCAGTTCTTC. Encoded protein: CAISGGERDNEQFF.